This T cell receptor beta chain was found in a study of CD8+ T cells in alopecia areata listed by TCRdb under 2018. The study in broad terms: In both human patients and the C3H/HeJ mouse model, the study applied high-throughput TCRbeta sequencing to look at T cell clonal expansion in alopecia areata. In humans, TCRbeta sequencing was performed on scalp tissue and on sorted CD4+ and CD8+ peripheral blood T cells from healthy controls and from patients with patchy or totalis/universalis alopecia areata. Scalp clonality was compared among normal scalp (n=4), patchy alopecia areata scalp (n=8), and alopecia totalis/universalis scalp (n=8). RNA was obtained with the PAXgene miRNA kit for fixed scalp, the miRNeasy kit for PBMCs, and the RNeasy kit for mouse skin. TCRbeta CDR3 regions were amplified by immunoSEQ multiplex PCR with 35 Vbeta forward and 13 Jbeta reverse primers.

From V the trimming removes 4 bases and from J it removes 7 bases, while the gene matches leave 11 bases of the junction unaccounted for. CDR1 and CDR2, per the germline V gene (reference sequence), are PRHDT and FYEKMQ. Including the terminal cysteine and phenylalanine, the CDR3 comprises 17 residues. Only the CDR3 part of the read is kept: 51 bases, read in frame from the first base. The library was generated by the immunoSEQ multiplex PCR assay. For TCR sequencing, RNA was extracted from every sample and reverse transcribed into cDNA to serve as template. SuperScript III was used for first-strand cDNA synthesis, primed with a 2:1 mix of oligo-dT and random hexamers. A synthetic immune receptor repertoire was used to gauge amplification bias, and whatever bias remained was removed computationally. The authors' pipeline ran thus. Raw reads were preprocessed to remove errors, and CDR3 was defined by IMGT conventions from the conserved cysteine to phenylalanine. To get clonality, Shannon entropy was normalized by log2 of the number of productive unique TCRs and the result was subtracted from 1. Whether each scalp clone was CD4 or CD8 was inferred by checking scalp TCRbeta sequences against the CD4 and CD8 repertoires from sorted blood. Held by TCRdb, this immuneACCESS table contains in-frame sequences only and omits some clones. Under half of the omission traces to an unresolved V gene where checked; the cause of the rest is unknown. V and J calls and clone size are as listed in that table; D and trimming were resolved from the DNA. The table for this sample lists about 200,000 clones; more than 55% of them were counted only once. Around 5% of the sample goes to the ten largest clones.

Worth noting for this clone: Its recognized antigen is unknown. No clone much larger than this one lies a single base away; base qualities are absent.

Overall results and qualifications from the work: Compared with mice, TCR sequences shared between patients were less clear, possibly partly because of HLA diversity across the patient population. Unlike mouse skin, where gammadelta T cells dominate, normal human skin contains resident alphabeta T cells that get sequenced too, which complicates analysis of the scalp TCR repertoire. Higher clonality and more expanded CD8+ clones were observed in lesional scalp than in normal scalp, particularly in alopecia totalis/universalis, a finding suggestive of antigenic drive.

PBMCs were separated by density centrifugation and stained for CD3, CD4 and CD8, after which CD4+ and CD8+ T cells were sorted on a FACSAria. Scalp biopsies and blood samples were obtained from unaffected controls. This receptor was identified in a human donor in good health. Recombination joined TRBV13 with TRBJ2-1, with 12 junctional bases fitting TRBD1. Material: CD8+ T cells sorted from blood. In nucleotides, the sequence is TGTGCCAGCAGCTCCTCCGGGACAGGGGGCGCGGGGAATGAGCAGTTCTTC. Its protein reads: CASSSSGTGGAGNEQFF. The reference TRBV13 and TRBJ2-1 proteins fill in what lies around the CDR3, so the full variable domain reads AAGVIQSPRHLIKEKRETATLKCYPIPRHDTVYWYQQGPGQDPQFLISFYEKMQSDKGSIPDRFSAQQFSDYHSELNMSSLELGDSALYFCASSSSGTGGAGNEQFFGPGTRLTVL.